This T cell receptor (beta chain) comes out of a study of Ad26.COV2.S vaccination and SARS-CoV-2 variants. The repertoire was sequenced with immunoSEQ multiplex PCR; TCRdb's copy has only in-frame clones and lacks some. The sample consists of about 350,000 clones, less than 90% of them appearing once. As for treatment: about 20 received Ad26.COV2.S at low or high dose, single or two shots; several received placebo; per-sample allocation not given. Sampling was performed 63 days after the first vaccine or placebo injection. Boston hosted the donor, who was an adult aged 18-55 years. The vaccine antigen was prefusion-stabilized Wuhan SARS-CoV-2 spike. Comments on this clone: Its antigen remains unknown.

Study-wide points: The analyses of TCR breadth and depth may have understated the size of total T cell responses.

This CDR3 contains 15 residues. Germline V gives CDR1 SEHNR, CDR2 FQNEAQ (reference sequence). V lost 3 bases and J lost 1, with 12 bases in between. The V call is TRBV7-9, the J call TRBJ1-2, with a tentative D call TRBD1 (6 bases). The source of this sequence is a person between 18 and 60 years old who received the Ad26.COV2.S COVID-19 vaccine or a placebo. This specimen was peripheral blood, taken in a trial of Ad26.COV2.S vaccine versus placebo. For the CDR3, the DNA is TGTGCCAGCAGCTTCGGGGGCGATGTTAACTATGGCTACACCTTC. Amino acid sequence: CASSFGGDVNYGYTF. Full variable domain (outside the CDR3, taken from reference TRBV7-9 and TRBJ1-2): DTGVSQNPRHKITKRGQNVTFRCDPISEHNRLYWYRQTLGQGPEFLTYFQNEAQLEKSRLLSDRFSAERPKGSFSTLEIQRTEQGDSAMYLCASSFGGDVNYGYTFGSGTRLTVV.